The source of this T cell receptor beta chain is a study of blood T cell repertoires in COVID-19. This table comes from immunoSEQ multiplex PCR, and its TCRdb copy is limited to in-frame clones, with some not included. Here the sample spans under 75,000 clones, nearly 80% being singletons. J gave up 3 bases and V 1 base, and 13 bases lay outside the gene matches. Per the germline V gene, CDR1 is MGHRA and CDR2 is YSYEKL. The CDR3 length is 20 residues. The V call is TRBV4-1, the J call TRBJ2-1, with TRBD2 matching over 12 bases. Material for sequencing was peripheral blood. The TCR comes from a woman aged 55-75 years with acute or convalescent COVID-19. The CDR3 DNA reads as TGCGCCAGCAGCCAAGGGGGCGGGGTGACTAGCGGGGGAAACTACAATGAGCAGTTCTTC. Its protein is CASSQGGGVTSGGNYNEQFF.